This T cell receptor beta chain was captured by sequencing in a study of response to subunit inactivated influenza vaccine. Turning to this clonotype: Its target is unknown.

One entry per CDR3 protein, called by TCRdb with MiXCR from the RT-PCR reads. The profile shows a few hundred thousand distinct CDR3 sequences, less than 15% of them singletons. Study-wide findings and caveats: The authors put forward the suggestion that each seasonal influenza vaccination may bring in only a limited number of new T cells.

The length of the CDR3 is 15 residues. CDR1 and CDR2 from the germline V gene are SGHAT and FQNNGV. The V end lost 4 bases, the J end lost 2 bases, and 13 bases lay between the germline ends. The gene calls are TRBV11-2 and TRBJ2-3; weak D call: TRBD1 (6 bases). The sequences come from PBMCs from blood, collected approximately 13 days after vaccination. The TCR comes from a man aged 50 to 60 who received an inactivated influenza vaccine. The CDR3 nucleotides are TGTGCCAGCAGCTCCCTACAGGGTGTCACAGATACGCAGTATTTT. Protein product: CASSSLQGVTDTQYF.